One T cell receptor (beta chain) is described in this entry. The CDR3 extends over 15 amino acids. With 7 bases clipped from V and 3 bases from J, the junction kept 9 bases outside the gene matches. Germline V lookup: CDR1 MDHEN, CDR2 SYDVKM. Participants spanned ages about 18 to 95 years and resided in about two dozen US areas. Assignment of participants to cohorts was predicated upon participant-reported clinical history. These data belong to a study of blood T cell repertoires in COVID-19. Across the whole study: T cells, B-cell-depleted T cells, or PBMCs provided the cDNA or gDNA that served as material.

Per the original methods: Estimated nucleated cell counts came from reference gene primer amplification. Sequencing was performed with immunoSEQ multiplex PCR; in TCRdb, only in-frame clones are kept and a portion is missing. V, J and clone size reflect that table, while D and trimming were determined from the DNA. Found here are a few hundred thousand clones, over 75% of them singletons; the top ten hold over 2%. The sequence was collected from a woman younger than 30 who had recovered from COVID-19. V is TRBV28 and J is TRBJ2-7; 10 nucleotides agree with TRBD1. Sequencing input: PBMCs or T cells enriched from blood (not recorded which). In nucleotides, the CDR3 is TGTGCCAGCAATATACCGGGACAGGGGATCTACGAGCAGTACTTC. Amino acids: CASNIPGQGIYEQYF.